One and the same sample provided the 29 T cell receptor beta chains below, sequenced in a study of cytomegalovirus exposure and HLA in healthy donors. Researchers ran the PCR with 60 Vbeta and 13 Jbeta primers. The table came from immunoSEQ multiplex PCR; TCRdb's copy has only in-frame clones and leaves some out. This repertoire shows approximately 130,000 clones, around 70% found once; its top ten account for 3.1%. The sequencing input was PBMCs. The origin of the receptors is a man between 25 and 39 years old in good health and CMV-seronegative.

This chain uses TRBV7-2 with TRBJ1-1, with 8 bases aligning to TRBD1. Germline CDR1 reads SGHTA; CDR2 reads FQGNSA. The CDR3 contains 15 residues. After removal of 1 base from V and 3 bases from J, the junction contained 4 bases not matched to a gene. CDR3 amino acids: CASSLVGQADTEAFF. CDR3 bases: TGTGCCAGCAGCTTAGTGGGACAGGCGGACACTGAAGCTTTCTTT.

V is TRBV5-1 and J is TRBJ2-1, with D possibly being TRBD2 (5 bases). The CDR3 has 19 amino acids. Germline assignment: CDR1 SGHRS and CDR2 YFSETQ. Trimming pared 3 bases from V and 1 base from J, leaving 23 bases between. CDR3 sequence (DNA): TGCGCCAGCAGCTCGAGAGCCGTAACCCAGCGGAGTTCCTACAATGAGCAGTTCTTC. Translating gives CASSSRAVTQRSSYNEQFF.

This chain uses TRBV28 with TRBJ2-7; 7 bases match TRBD1. The V gene end was trimmed by 7 bases and the J gene end by 3 bases; junction bases not matched to a gene: 6. The CDR3 contains 13 residues. Looked up from germline, CDR1 is MDHEN and CDR2 is SYDVKM. The CDR3 protein is CASIDRDNYEQYF. The CDR3 DNA sequence: TGTGCCAGCATAGACAGGGATAACTACGAGCAGTACTTC.

The chain links TRBV9 to TRBJ2-3, with a weak D call TRBD2 (6 bases). Trimming took 0 bases from V and 1 from J, leaving 12 bases between them. CDR3 length equals 16 residues. Per germline, CDR1 SGDLS and CDR2 YYNGEE. CDR3 loop: CASSVVGGGGTDTQYF. CDR3 DNA sequence: TGTGCCAGCAGCGTAGTGGGAGGAGGTGGCACAGATACGCAGTATTTT.

The chain combines TRBV6-6 with TRBJ1-1; D perhaps matches TRBD1 (6 bases). Germline V gene data show CDR1 as MNHNY and CDR2 as SVGAGI (reference sequence). The CDR3 extends over 15 amino acids. V was trimmed by 0 bases and J by 4 bases, leaving 12 bases between them. The CDR3 loop is CASSYSAGTSTEAFF. The CDR3 coding sequence is TGTGCCAGCAGTTACTCAGCCGGGACAAGCACTGAAGCTTTCTTT.

This clone occurred a few times. The chain recombines TRBV2 with TRBJ2-1, with 7 bases identical to TRBD2. V trimming: 5 bases; J trimming: 7 bases; junction bases outside the gene matches: 2. The length of the CDR3 is 12 residues. Germline CDR1 SNHLY, CDR2 FYNNEI. In DNA form, the CDR3 reads TGTGCCAGCAGTTCACTAGCGAATGAGCAGTTCTTC. This gives the protein CASSSLANEQFF. Together with reference TRBV2 and TRBJ2-1, the CDR3 gives the full variable domain: EPEVTQTPSHQVTQMGQEVILRCVPISNHLYFYWYRQILGQKVEFLVSFYNNEISEKSEIFDDQFSVERPDGSNFTLKIRSTKLEDSAMYFCASSSLANEQFFGPGTRLTVL.

The CDR3 DNA reads as TGTGCCATCAGGATGGACAGCTCCTACGAGCAGTACTTC. This codes for CAIRMDSSYEQYF. The chain recombines TRBV10-3 with TRBJ2-7, with TRBD1 as a possible D gene (6 bases). This CDR3 comprises 13 residues. V lost 6 bases, J lost 0 bases, and 9 bases lay in between. Germline V gene lookup returns CDR1 ENHRY and CDR2 SYGVKD.

The J gene is TRBJ2-2, the V gene TRBV9; 7 bases are shared with TRBD2. This CDR3 has 16 residues. Trimming cost V 3 bases and J 0 bases; bases outside gene matches: 5. The V gene's germline CDR1 is SGDLS and CDR2 YYNGEE. The CDR3 sequence: CASSARGDANTGELFF. CDR3 sequence (DNA): TGTGCCAGCAGCGCCCGGGGGGACGCGAACACCGGGGAGCTGTTTTTT.

This clone was detected once. This chain connects TRBV5-1 to TRBJ2-1; 8 bases map to TRBD2. Germline CDR1 is SGHRS and CDR2 is YFSETQ. Unmatched junction bases numbered 14, after V lost 6 bases and J lost 9 bases. This CDR3 has 15 amino acids. CDR3 sequence: CASTPGLVYQGEQFF. As DNA, the CDR3 is TGCGCCAGCACCCCGGGACTAGTGTACCAGGGTGAGCAGTTCTTC.

The genes are TRBV11-2 and TRBJ1-2; no reliable D call. V gave up 5 bases and J gave up 2 bases, with 15 bases separating them. This CDR3 is 15 amino acids long. Per the germline V gene, CDR1 is SGHAT and CDR2 is FQNNGV. In DNA form, the CDR3 reads TGTGCCAGCAGCCTACCTTGGGGAGAAAACTATGGCTACACCTTC. Its translation is CASSLPWGENYGYTF.

This clone is a singleton in its sample. V and J are TRBV30 and TRBJ2-7; 10 bases map to TRBD1. CDR1 is GTSNPN, CDR2 SVGIG, per germline (reference sequence). This CDR3 contains 13 residues. V lost 2 bases to trimming and J lost 4 bases; unmatched junction nucleotides: 2. The CDR3 spells CAWSRGQGYEQYF. CDR3 nucleotide sequence: TGTGCCTGGAGTCGGGGACAGGGGTACGAGCAGTACTTC. Filled out from reference TRBV30 and TRBJ2-7, the complete variable domain reads SQTIHQWPATLVQPVGSPLSLECTVEGTSNPNLYWYRQAAGRGLQLLFYSVGIGQISSEVPQNLSASRPQDRQFILSSKKLLLSDSGFYLCAWSRGQGYEQYFGPGTRLTVT.

The CDR3 sequence is CASSYGTGAGDTGELFF. The CDR3 region has the DNA TGCGCCAGCAGCTATGGGACAGGGGCCGGGGACACCGGGGAGCTGTTTTTT. This sequence joins TRBV5-1 and TRBJ2-2; TRBD1 matches at 10 bases. The V gene end was trimmed by 3 bases and the J gene end by 3 bases; junction bases not matched to a gene: 8. Per the germline V gene, CDR1 is SGHRS and CDR2 is YFSETQ. This CDR3 is 17 amino acids long.

This chain connects TRBV27 to TRBJ2-1; 9 positions match TRBD1. The germline CDR1 and CDR2 sequences are MNHEY and SMNVEV (reference sequence). J gave up 4 bases and V 5 bases, and 3 bases lay outside the gene matches. This CDR3 region has 14 residues. For the CDR3, the DNA is TGTGCCAGCAGTACCGGGACAGGGTACAATGAGCAGTTCTTC. Translated, it gives CASSTGTGYNEQFF.

The V and J genes are TRBV7-8 and TRBJ1-2; 7 bases match TRBD1. CDR1 is SGHVS, CDR2 FQNEAQ, per germline. Losses at the gene ends were 5 bases for V and 4 bases for J; bases not matched to a gene: 10. The CDR3 spans 15 residues. CDR3 nucleotides: TGTGCCAGCAGCCAGATGGGGGACAGCAGCTATGGCTACACCTTC. Translation gives CASSQMGDSSYGYTF.

The chain links TRBV5-6 to TRBJ1-4; D is perhaps TRBD1 (6 bases). Trimming removed 5 bases at V and 0 bases at J, with 11 bases between. In germline, CDR1 is SGHDT, CDR2 YYEEEE. The length of the CDR3 is 15 residues. CDR3 sequence reads: CASRSHRATNEKLFF. The CDR3, as DNA: TGTGCCAGCAGATCCCACAGGGCAACTAATGAAAAACTGTTTTTT.

Note on this clone: Relative to the germline gene, one junction end is altered; a read error may explain this. The genes are TRBV7-7 and TRBJ2-1; 9 bases line up with TRBD2. Germline V gene data show CDR1 as SSHAT and CDR2 as FNYEAQ (reference sequence). This CDR3 contains 14 residues. CDR3 region: CASSPNSGSNEQFF. CDR3 DNA: TGTGCTAGCAGCCCGAATAGCGGGAGCAATGAGCAGTTCTTC.

This chain uses TRBV19 with TRBJ1-1; D is undetermined. The germline V gene has CDR1 LNHDA and CDR2 SQIVND (reference sequence). CDR3 length: 15 amino acids. The V and J ends lost 3 bases and 1 base respectively, with 12 bases between them. The CDR3 protein is CASSISAATNTEAFF. The CDR3 DNA sequence: TGTGCCAGTAGTATCTCGGCAGCGACGAACACTGAAGCTTTCTTT.

This clone was observed a single time. The V call is TRBV28, the J call TRBJ1-1; 10 nucleotides agree with TRBD1. The CDR3 has 19 residues. Losses at the gene ends were 3 bases for V and 1 base for J; bases not matched to a gene: 14. Germline V CDR1 and CDR2: MDHEN, SYDVKM. The CDR3 spells CASSLGQGIGSGWNTEAFF. CDR3 in DNA: TGTGCCAGCAGTTTGGGACAGGGGATTGGAAGCGGATGGAACACTGAAGCTTTCTTT.

The rearrangement uses TRBV10-3 and TRBJ1-1; no clear D gene. The CDR3 runs to 14 residues. V shed 3 bases and J shed 6 bases, with 14 bases lying between them. Germline V gene lookup returns CDR1 ENHRY and CDR2 SYGVKD. The DNA of the CDR3 is TGTGCCATCAGTGACCCCCGCGGGTACGCTGAAGCTTTCTTT. This codes for CAISDPRGYAEAFF.

The chain has TRBV21-1 and TRBJ1-5. TRBV21-1 is listed as a pseudogene. This CDR3 spans 11 amino acids. The CDR3 loop reads CAPVGNQPQHF. The CDR3 DNA reads as TGTGCCCCTGTCGGCAATCAGCCCCAGCATTTT.

J is TRBJ1-5 and V is TRBV11-2; 7 bases line up with TRBD1. The CDR3 covers 14 residues. J gave up 4 bases and V 4 bases, and 4 bases lay outside the gene matches. CDR1 is SGHAT, CDR2 FQNNGV, per germline. CDR3 amino acids: CASSSTGRNQPQHF. The CDR3, as DNA: TGTGCCAGCAGCTCGACAGGGAGAAATCAGCCCCAGCATTTT. The entire variable domain, with the rest obtained from reference TRBV11-2 and TRBJ1-5, is as follows: EAGVAQSPRYKIIEKRQSVAFWCNPISGHATLYWYQQILGQGPKLLIQFQNNGVVDDSQLPKDRFSAERLKGVDSTLKIQPAKLEDSAVYLCASSSTGRNQPQHFGDGTRLSIL.

V is TRBV5-1 and J is TRBJ1-5, with 8 bases fitting TRBD1. CDR3 length: 15 amino acids. V shed 4 bases and J 6 bases; nucleotides not matched to a gene: 9. The germline V gene has CDR1 SGHRS and CDR2 YFSETQ. The CDR3 protein is CASSEGQADTQPQHF. The CDR3 DNA reads as TGCGCCAGCAGCGAGGGACAGGCGGATACTCAGCCCCAGCATTTT.

The chain uses TRBV6-5 and TRBJ2-7, with D maybe TRBD2 (6 bases). V was trimmed by 5 bases and J by 3 bases, leaving 11 bases between them. This CDR3 contains 13 residues. From germline, CDR1 is MNHEY and CDR2 SVGAGI. Written as DNA, the CDR3 is TGTGCCAGCAGTCGACTGGGAGGCTACGAGCAGTACTTC. It encodes CASSRLGGYEQYF.

The V gene is TRBV30, the J gene TRBJ1-5, with TRBD1 matching over 8 bases. Germline values: CDR1 GTSNPN, CDR2 SVGIG (reference sequence). The CDR3 loop spans 15 amino acids. With 0 bases clipped from V and 7 bases from J, the junction kept 8 bases outside the gene matches. CDR3 nucleotide sequence: TGTGCCTGGAGTGTACAGCCCGGGACAGGACAGCCCCAGCATTTT. This gives the protein CAWSVQPGTGQPQHF.

This sequence joins TRBV30 and TRBJ2-5; 9 positions match TRBD2. The CDR3 loop spans 13 amino acids. V was pared by 3 bases and J by 5 bases, with 4 bases of the junction left unmatched. Germline assignment: CDR1 GTSNPN and CDR2 SVGIG (reference sequence). Here the CDR3 DNA reads TGTGCCTGGAGCTCTGCGGGAGGGGAGACCCAGTACTTC. Its protein product is CAWSSAGGETQYF.

The chain uses TRBV6-1 and TRBJ2-7, with TRBD1 matching 7 bases. V lost 6 bases, J lost 2 bases, and 4 bases stayed unmatched. Germline values: CDR1 MNHNS, CDR2 SASEGT. The CDR3 is 13 residues long. In nucleotides, the CDR3 is TGTGCCAGCAGCTGGGACAGTCCCTACGAGCAGTACTTC. This codes for CASSWDSPYEQYF.

The chain is built from TRBV4-1 and TRBJ1-3, with D unclear. Germline V CDR1 and CDR2: MGHRA, YSYEKL. Trimming pared 0 bases from V and 4 bases from J, leaving 7 bases between. There are 14 residues in the CDR3. The CDR3 nucleotides are TGCGCCAGCAGCCAAGATTTCGGGGGAAACACCATATATTTT. It specifies CASSQDFGGNTIYF.

This clone showed up just a few times. This chain joins TRBV28 and TRBJ1-2; no definite D call. Trimming left V 1 base short and J 7 bases short, with 4 bases between. This CDR3 is 11 amino acids long. Germline CDR1 reads MDHEN; CDR2 reads SYDVKM. The DNA of the CDR3 is TGTGCCAGCAGTTTATTCGGTGGCTACACCTTC. It yields the protein CASSLFGGYTF.

This chain joins TRBV15 and TRBJ2-5; 8 bases fit TRBD1. The junction had 5 bases not matched to a gene; V was cut back by 0 bases and J by 5 bases. Germline CDR1 reads LNHNV; CDR2 reads YYDKDF (reference sequence). The length of the CDR3 is 15 residues. The CDR3 protein is CATSREFHRGETQYF. In DNA form, the CDR3 reads TGTGCCACCAGCAGAGAATTCCACAGGGGGGAGACCCAGTACTTC.